This T cell receptor (beta chain) appears in the sequencing data of a study of neurological immune-mediated disorders. Study summary: Of the approximately 34 patients who had multiple sclerosis, around 30 had the relapsing-remitting form and 3 had the secondary progressive form. Study-level findings and limits: No CDR3 amino acid sequences were shared by expanded clones across subjects, suggesting private repertoires in all groups.

The cDNA came from 5'RACE with 10-nucleotide random UMIs. TCRdb reprocessed the 5' RACE reads with MiXCR, giving one entry per CDR3 protein. Altogether about 82,000 distinct CDR3 sequences are present, just over 2.5% being singletons, with the ten largest covering around 1.1%. A total of 2 million PBMCs stored at -80 degrees C provided the unsorted libraries. This clonotype was seen many times. Its specificity is not known. The receptor comes from a woman younger than 45 with multiple sclerosis. The sequenced sample consisted of PBMCs.

CDR3: CASSFIINYGYTF. In nucleotides, the CDR3 is TGTGCCAGCAGCTTTATTATTAACTATGGCTACACCTTC. This chain connects TRBV7-2 to TRBJ1-2, with D unclear. The CDR3 sequence is 13 residues long. The V end was cut by 3 bases, the J end by 1 base, with 6 bases between. Per the germline V gene, CDR1 is SGHTA and CDR2 is FQGNSA.